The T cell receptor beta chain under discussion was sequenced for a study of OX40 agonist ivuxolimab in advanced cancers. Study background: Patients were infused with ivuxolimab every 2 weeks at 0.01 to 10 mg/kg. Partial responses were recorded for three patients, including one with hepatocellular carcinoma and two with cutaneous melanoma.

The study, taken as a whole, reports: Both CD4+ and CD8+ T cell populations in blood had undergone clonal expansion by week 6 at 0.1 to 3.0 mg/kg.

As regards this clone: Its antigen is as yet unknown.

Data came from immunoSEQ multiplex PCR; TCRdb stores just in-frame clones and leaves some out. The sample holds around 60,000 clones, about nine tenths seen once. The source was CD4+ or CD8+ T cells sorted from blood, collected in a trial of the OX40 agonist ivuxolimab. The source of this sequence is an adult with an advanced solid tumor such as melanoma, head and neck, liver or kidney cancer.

The CDR3 spells CASSQDRSGQQFF. The DNA of the CDR3 is TGTGCCAGCAGCCAAGATAGGAGCGGTCAGCAGTTCTTC. The chain has TRBV14 and TRBJ2-1, with a tentative D call TRBD2 (5 bases). This CDR3 spans 13 amino acids. Looked up from germline, CDR1 is SGHDN and CDR2 is FVKESK. The V end was cut by 0 bases, the J end by 11 bases, with 11 bases between.